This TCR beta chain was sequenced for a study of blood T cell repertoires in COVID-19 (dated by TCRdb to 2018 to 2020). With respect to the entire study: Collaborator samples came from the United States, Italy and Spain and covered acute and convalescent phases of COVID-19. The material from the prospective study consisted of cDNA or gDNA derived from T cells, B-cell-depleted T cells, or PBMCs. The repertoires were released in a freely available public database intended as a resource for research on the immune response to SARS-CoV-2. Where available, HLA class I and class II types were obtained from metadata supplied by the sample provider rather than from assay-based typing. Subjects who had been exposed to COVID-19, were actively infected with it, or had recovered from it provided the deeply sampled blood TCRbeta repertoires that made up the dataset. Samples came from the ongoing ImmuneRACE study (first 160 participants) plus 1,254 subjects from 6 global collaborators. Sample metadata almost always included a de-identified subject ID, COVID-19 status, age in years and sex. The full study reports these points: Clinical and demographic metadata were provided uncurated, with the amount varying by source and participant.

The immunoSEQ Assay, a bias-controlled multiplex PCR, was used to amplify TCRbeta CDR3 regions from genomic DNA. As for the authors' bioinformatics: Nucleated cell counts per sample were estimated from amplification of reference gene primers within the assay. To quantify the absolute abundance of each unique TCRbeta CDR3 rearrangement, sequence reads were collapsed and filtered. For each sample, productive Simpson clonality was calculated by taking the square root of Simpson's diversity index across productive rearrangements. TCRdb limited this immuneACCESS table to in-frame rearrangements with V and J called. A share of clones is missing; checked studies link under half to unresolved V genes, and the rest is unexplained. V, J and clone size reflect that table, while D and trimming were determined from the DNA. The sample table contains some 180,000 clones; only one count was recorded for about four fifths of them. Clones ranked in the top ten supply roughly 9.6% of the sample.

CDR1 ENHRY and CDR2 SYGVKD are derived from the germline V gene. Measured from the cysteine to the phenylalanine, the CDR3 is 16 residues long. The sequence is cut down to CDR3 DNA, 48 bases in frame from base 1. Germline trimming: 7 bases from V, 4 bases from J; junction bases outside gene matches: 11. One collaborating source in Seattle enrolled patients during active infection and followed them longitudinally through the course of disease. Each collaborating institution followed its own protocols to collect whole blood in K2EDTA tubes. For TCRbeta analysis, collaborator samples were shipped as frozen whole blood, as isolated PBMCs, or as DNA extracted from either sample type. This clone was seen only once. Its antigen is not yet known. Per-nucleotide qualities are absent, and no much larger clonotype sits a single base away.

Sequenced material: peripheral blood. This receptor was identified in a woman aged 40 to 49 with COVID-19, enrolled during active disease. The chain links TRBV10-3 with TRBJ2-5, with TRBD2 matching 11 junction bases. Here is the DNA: TGTGCCATCAAGTCCCCTCTAGCGGGAGGAGGAGAGACCCAGTACTTC. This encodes CAIKSPLAGGGETQYF.